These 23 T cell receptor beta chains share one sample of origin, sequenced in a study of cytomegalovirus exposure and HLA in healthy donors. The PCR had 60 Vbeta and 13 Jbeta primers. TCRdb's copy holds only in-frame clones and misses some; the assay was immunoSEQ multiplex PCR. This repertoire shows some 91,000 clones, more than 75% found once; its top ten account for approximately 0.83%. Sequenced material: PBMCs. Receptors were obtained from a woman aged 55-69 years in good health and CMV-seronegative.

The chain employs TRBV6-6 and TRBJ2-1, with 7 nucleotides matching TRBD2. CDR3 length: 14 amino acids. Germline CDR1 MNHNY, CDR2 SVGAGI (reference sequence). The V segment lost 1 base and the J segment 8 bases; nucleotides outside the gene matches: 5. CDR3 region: CASSYYSGGDEQFF. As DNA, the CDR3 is TGTGCCAGCAGTTACTATTCGGGAGGCGATGAGCAGTTCTTC.

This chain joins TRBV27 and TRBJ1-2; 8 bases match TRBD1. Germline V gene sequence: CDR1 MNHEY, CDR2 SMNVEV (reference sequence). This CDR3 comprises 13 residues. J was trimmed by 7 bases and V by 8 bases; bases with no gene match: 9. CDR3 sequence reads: CASRTTGVVGYTF. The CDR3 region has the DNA TGTGCCAGCCGGACGACAGGGGTTGTTGGCTACACCTTC.

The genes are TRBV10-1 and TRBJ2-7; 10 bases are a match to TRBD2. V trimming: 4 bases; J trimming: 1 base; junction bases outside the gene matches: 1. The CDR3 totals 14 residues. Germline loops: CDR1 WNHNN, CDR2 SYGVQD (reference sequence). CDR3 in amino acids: CASSGLAGSYEQYF. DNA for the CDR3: TGCGCCAGCAGTGGACTAGCGGGTTCCTACGAGCAGTACTTC.

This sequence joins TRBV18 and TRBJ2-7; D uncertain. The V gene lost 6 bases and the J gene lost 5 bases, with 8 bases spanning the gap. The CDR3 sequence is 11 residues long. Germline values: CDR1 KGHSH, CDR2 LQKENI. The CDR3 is CASSGVDEQYF. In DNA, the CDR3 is TGTGCCAGCTCTGGAGTTGACGAGCAGTACTTC.

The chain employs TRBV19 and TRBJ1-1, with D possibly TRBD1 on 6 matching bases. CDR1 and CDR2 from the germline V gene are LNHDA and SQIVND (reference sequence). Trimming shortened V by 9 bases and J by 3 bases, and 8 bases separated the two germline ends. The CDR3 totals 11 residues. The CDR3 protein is CASRTDTEAFF. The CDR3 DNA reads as TGTGCCAGCCGGACAGACACTGAAGCTTTCTTT.

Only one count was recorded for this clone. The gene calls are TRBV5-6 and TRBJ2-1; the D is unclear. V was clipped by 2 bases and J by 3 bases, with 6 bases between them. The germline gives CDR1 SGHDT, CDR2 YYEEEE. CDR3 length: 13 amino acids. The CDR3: CASSLRLYNEQFF. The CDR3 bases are TGTGCCAGCAGCTTAAGACTCTACAATGAGCAGTTCTTC. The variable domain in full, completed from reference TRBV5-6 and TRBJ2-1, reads DAGVTQSPTHLIKTRGQQVTLRCSPKSGHDTVSWYQQALGQGPQFIFQYYEEEERQRGNFPDRFSGHQFPNYSSELNVNALLLGDSALYLCASSLRLYNEQFFGPGTRLTVL.

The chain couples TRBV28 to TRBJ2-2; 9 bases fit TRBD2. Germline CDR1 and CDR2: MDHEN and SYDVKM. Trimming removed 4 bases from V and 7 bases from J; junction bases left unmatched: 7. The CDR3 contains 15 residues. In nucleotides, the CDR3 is TGTGCCAGCAGTTCTTTAGCGGGAGCTGGCGGGGAGCTGTTTTTT. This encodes CASSSLAGAGGELFF.

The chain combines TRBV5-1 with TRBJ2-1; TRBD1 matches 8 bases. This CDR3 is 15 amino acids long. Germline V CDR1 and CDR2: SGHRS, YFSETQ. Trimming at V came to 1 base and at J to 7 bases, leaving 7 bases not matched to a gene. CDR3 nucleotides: TGCGCCAGCAGCTTGAGCAGGGGGCGAAATAATGAGCAGTTCTTC. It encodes CASSLSRGRNNEQFF.

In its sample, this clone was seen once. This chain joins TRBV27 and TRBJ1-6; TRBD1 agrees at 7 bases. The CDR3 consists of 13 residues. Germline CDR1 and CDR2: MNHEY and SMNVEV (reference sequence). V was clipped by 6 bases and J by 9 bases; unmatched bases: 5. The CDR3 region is CASRTNRGSPLHF. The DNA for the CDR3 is TGTGCCAGCAGAACTAACAGGGGTTCACCCCTCCACTTT.

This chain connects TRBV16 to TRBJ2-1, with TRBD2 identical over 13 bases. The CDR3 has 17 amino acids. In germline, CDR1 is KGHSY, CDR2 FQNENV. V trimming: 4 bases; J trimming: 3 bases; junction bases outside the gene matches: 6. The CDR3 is CASSPTTSGGLYNEQFF. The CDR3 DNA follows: TGTGCCAGCAGCCCGACGACTAGCGGGGGGCTCTACAATGAGCAGTTCTTC.

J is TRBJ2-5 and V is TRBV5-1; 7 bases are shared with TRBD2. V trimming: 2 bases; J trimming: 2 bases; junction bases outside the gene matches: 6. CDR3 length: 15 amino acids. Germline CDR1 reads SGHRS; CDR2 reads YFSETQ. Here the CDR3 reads CASSLGTILQETQYF. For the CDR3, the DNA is TGCGCCAGCAGCTTAGGGACTATCCTTCAAGAGACCCAGTACTTC.

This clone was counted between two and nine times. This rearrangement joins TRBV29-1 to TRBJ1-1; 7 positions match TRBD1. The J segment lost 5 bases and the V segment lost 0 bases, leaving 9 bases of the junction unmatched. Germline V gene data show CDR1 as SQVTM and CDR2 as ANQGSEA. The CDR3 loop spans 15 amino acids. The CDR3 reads CSVEDETGSQTEAFF. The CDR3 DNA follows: TGCAGCGTTGAAGATGAGACAGGGTCGCAAACTGAAGCTTTCTTT. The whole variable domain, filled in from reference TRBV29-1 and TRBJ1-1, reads SAVISQKPSRDICQRGTSLTIQCQVDSQVTMMFWYRQQPGQSLTLIATANQGSEATYESGFVIDKFPISRPNLTFSTLTVSNMSPEDSSIYLCSVEDETGSQTEAFFGQGTRLTVV.

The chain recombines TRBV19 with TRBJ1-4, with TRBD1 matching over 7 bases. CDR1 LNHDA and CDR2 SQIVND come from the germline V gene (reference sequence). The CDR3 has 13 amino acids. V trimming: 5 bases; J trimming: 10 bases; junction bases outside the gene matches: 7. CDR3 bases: TGTGCCAGTAGTGAGGGGGCGGCCGCAAAACTGTTTTTT. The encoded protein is CASSEGAAAKLFF.

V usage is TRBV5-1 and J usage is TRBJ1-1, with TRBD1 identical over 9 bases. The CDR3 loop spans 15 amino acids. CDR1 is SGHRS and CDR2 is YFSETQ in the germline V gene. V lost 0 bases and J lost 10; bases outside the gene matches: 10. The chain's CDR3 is CASSLVGQGNGRAFF. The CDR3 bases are TGCGCCAGCAGCTTGGTAGGACAGGGGAACGGGCGAGCTTTCTTT.

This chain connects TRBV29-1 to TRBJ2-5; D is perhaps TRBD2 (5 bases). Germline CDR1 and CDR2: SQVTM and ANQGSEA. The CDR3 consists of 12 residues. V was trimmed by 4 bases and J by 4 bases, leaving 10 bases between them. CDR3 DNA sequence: TGCAGCGTTGTGGGCGGAGGAGAGACCCAGTACTTC. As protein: CSVVGGGETQYF.

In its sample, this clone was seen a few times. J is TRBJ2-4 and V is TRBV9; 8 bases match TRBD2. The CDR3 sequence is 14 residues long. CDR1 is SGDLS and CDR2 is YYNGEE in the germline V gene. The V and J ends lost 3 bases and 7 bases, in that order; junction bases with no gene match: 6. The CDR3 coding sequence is TGTGCCAGCAGCGGTGGGACGGGGGGGAACATTCAGTACTTC. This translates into CASSGGTGGNIQYF.

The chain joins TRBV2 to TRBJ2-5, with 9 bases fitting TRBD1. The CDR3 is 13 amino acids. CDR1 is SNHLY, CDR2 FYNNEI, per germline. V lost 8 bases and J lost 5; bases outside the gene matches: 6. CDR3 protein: CASLGQGGETQYF. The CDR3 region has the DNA TGTGCCAGCTTGGGACAGGGCGGGGAGACCCAGTACTTC.

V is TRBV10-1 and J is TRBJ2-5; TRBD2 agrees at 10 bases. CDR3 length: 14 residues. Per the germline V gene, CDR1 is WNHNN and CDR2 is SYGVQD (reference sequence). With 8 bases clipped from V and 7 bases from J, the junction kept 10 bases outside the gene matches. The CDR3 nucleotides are TGCGCCAGCGCTGAGCGAGCGGGAGGGGGGACCCAGTACTTC. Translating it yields CASAERAGGGTQYF.

CDR3 loop: CASRTGGTIEQYF. The CDR3 DNA is TGTGCCAGCAGGACAGGGGGGACGATCGAGCAGTACTTC. The V and J genes are TRBV6-1 and TRBJ2-7; TRBD1 agrees at 9 bases. This CDR3 spans 13 amino acids. The germline V gene has CDR1 MNHNS and CDR2 SASEGT. Trimming at V came to 6 bases and at J to 6 bases, leaving 6 bases not matched to a gene.

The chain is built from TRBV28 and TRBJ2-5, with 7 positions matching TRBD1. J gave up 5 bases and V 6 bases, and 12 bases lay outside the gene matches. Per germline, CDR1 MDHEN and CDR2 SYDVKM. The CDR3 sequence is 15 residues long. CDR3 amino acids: CASSETGTVRETQYF. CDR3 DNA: TGTGCCAGCAGCGAGACCGGGACAGTTAGGGAGACCCAGTACTTC.

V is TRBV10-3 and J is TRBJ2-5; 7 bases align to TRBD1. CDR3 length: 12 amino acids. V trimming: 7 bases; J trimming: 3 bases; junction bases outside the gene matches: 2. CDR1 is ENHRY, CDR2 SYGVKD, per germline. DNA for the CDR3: TGTGCCATCAAGGGGGCCGAAGAGACCCAGTACTTC. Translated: CAIKGAEETQYF.

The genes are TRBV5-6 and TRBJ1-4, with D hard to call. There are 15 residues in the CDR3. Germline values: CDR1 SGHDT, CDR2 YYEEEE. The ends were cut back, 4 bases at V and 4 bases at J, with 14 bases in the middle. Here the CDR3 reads CASSATTEGNEKLFF. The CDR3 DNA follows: TGTGCCAGCAGCGCCACGACGGAGGGTAATGAAAAACTGTTTTTT.

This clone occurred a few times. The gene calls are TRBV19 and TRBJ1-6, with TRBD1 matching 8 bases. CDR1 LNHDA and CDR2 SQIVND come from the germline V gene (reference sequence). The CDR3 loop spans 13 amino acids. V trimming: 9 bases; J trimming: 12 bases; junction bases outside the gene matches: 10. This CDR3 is CASTGQAIGPLHF. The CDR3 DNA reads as TGTGCCAGCACGGGACAGGCGATAGGACCCCTCCACTTT.